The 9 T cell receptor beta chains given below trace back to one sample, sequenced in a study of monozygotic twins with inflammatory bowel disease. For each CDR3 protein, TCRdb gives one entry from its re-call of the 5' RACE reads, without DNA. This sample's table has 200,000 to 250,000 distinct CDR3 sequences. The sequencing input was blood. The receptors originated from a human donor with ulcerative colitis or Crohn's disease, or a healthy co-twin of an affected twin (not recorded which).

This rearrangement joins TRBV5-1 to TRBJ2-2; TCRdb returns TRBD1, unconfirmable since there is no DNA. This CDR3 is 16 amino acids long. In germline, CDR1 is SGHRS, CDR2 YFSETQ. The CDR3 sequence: CASSTGTGGYTGELFF.

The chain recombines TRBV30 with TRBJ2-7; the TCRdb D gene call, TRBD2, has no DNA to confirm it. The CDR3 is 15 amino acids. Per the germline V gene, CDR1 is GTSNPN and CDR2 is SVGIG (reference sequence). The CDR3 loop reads CAWRAGTSNIHEQYF.

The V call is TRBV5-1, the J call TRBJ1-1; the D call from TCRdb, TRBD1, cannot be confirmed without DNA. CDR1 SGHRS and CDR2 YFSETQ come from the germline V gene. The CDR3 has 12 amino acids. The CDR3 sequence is CASRQGDTEAFF.

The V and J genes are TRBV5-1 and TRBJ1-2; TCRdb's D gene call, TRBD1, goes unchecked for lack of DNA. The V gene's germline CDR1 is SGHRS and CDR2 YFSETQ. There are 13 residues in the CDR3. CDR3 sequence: CASSLTSGAGYTF.

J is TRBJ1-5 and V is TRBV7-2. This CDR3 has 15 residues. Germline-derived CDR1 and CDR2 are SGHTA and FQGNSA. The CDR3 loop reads CASSLGSGSNQPQHF. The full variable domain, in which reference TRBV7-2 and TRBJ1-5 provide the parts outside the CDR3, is GAGVSQSPSNKVTEKGKDVELRCDPISGHTALYWYRQSLGQGLEFLIYFQGNSAPDKSGLPSDRFSAERTGGSVSTLTIQRTQQEDSAVYLCASSLGSGSNQPQHFGDGTRLSIL.

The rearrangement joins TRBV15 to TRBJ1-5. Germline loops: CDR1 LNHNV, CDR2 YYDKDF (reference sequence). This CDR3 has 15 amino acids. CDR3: CATSRDYISLQPQHF.

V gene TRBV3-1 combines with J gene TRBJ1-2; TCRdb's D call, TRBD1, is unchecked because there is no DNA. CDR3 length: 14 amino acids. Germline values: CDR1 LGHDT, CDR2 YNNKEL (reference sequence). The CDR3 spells CASSQGGQGYGYTF. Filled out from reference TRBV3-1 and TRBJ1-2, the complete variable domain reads DTAVSQTPKYLVTQMGNDKSIKCEQNLGHDTMYWYKQDSKKFLKIMFSYNNKELIINETVPNRFSPKSPDKAHLNLHINSLELGDSAVYFCASSQGGQGYGYTFGSGTRLTVV.

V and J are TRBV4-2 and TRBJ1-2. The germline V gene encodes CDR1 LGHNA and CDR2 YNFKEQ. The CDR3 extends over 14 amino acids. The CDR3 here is CASREDPWDYGYTF.

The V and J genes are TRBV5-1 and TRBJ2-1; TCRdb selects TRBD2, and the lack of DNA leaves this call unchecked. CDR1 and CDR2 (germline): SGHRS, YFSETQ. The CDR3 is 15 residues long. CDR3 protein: CASSMEVGQSNEQFF.